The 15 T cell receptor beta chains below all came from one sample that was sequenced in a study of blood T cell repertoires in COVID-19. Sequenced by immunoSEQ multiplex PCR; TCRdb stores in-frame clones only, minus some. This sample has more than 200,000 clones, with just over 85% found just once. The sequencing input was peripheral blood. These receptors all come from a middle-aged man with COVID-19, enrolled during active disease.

CDR3 residues: CASSLAGWSRQGVNSPLHF. The CDR3 bases are TGTGCCAGCAGCTTAGCAGGGTGGAGTCGACAGGGGGTAAATTCACCCCTCCACTTT. The rearrangement uses TRBV7-9 and TRBJ1-6; 9 nucleotides match TRBD1. There are 19 residues in the CDR3. Germline CDR1 is SEHNR and CDR2 is FQNEAQ (reference sequence). V lost 0 bases to trimming and J lost 7 bases; unmatched junction nucleotides: 13.

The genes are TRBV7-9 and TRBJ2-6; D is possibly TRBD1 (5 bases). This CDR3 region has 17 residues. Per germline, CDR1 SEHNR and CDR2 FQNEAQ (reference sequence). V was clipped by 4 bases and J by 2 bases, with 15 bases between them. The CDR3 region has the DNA TGTGCCAGCAGCTCCTTGGACACCAGAGCTGGGGCCAACGTCCTGACTTTC. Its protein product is CASSSLDTRAGANVLTF.

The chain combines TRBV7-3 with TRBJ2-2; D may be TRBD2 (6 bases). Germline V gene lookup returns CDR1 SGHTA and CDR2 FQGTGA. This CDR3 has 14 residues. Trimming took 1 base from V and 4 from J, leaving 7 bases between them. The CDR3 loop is CASSLSGVTGELFF. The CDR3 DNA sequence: TGTGCCAGCAGCTTAAGCGGGGTCACCGGGGAGCTGTTTTTT.

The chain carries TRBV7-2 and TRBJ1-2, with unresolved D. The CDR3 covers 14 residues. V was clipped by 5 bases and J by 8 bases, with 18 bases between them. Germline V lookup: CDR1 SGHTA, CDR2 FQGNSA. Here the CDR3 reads CASSLSGQTEGYTF. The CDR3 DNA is TGTGCCAGCAGCCTTAGCGGGCAGACCGAAGGCTACACCTTC.

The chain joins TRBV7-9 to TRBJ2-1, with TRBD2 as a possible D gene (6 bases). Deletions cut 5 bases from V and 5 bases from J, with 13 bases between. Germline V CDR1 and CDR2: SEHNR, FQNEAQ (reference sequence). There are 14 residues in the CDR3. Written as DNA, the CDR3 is TGTGCCAGCAGCCGCGGAGGGAACCACAATGAGCAGTTCTTC. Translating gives CASSRGGNHNEQFF. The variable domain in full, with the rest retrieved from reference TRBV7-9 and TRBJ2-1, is DTGVSQNPRHKITKRGQNVTFRCDPISEHNRLYWYRQTLGQGPEFLTYFQNEAQLEKSRLLSDRFSAERPKGSFSTLEIQRTEQGDSAMYLCASSRGGNHNEQFFGPGTRLTVL.

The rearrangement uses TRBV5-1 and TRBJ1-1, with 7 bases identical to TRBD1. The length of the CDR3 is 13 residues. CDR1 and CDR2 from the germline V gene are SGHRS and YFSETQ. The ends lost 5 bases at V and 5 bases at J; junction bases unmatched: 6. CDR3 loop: CASSPTGFTEAFF. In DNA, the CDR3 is TGCGCCAGCAGTCCGACAGGGTTTACTGAAGCTTTCTTT.

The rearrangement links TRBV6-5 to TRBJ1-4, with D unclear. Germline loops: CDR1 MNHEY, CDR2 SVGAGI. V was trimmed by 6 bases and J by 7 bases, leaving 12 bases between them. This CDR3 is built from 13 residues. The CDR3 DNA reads TGTGCCAGCAGAAACACAGCGGGTGAAAAACTGTTTTTT. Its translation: CASRNTAGEKLFF.

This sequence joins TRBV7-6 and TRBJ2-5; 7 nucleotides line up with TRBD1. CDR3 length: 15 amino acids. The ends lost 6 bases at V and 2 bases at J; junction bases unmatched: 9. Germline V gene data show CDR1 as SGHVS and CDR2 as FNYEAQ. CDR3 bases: TGTGCCAGCAGTACTCCGACAGGGAGTCAAGAGACCCAGTACTTC. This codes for CASSTPTGSQETQYF.

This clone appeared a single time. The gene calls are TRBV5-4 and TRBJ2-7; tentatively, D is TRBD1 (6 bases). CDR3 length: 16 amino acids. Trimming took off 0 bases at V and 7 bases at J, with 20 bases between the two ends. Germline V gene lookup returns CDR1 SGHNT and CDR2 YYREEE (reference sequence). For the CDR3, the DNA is TGTGCCAGCAGCTTGGGAGGGGGAAACTCCCTGGGGGAGCAGTACTTC. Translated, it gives CASSLGGGNSLGEQYF.

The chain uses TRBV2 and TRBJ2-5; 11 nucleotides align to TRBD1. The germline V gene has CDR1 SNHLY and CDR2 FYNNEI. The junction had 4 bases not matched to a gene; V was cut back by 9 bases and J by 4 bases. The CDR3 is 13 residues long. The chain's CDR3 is CARGTGGRETQYF. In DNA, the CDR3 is TGTGCCAGGGGGACAGGGGGTCGAGAGACCCAGTACTTC.

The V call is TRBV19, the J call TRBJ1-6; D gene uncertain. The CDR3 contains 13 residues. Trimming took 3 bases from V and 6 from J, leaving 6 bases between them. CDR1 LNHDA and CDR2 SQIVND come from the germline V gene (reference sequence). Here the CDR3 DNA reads TGTGCCAGTAGTATCGAGGTTAATTCACCCCTCCACTTT. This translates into CASSIEVNSPLHF.

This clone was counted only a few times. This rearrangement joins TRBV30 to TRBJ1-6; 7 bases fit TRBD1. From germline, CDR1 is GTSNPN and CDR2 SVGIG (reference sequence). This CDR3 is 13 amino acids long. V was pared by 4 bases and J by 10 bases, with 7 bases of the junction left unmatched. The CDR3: CAWTRDRGSPLHF. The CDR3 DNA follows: TGTGCCTGGACCCGGGACAGAGGGTCACCCCTCCACTTT.

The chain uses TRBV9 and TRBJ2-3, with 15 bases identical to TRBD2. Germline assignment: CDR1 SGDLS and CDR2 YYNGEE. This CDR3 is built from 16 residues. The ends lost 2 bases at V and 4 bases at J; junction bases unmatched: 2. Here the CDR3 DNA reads TGTGCCAGCAGCGTGGGGACTAGCGGGGGGTCAGATACGCAGTATTTT. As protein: CASSVGTSGGSDTQYF.

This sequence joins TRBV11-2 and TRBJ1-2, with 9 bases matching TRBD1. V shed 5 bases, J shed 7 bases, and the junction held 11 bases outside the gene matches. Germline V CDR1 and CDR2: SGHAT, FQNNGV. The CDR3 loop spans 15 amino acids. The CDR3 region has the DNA TGTGCCAGCAGCGCACATACAGGGGGCCTTAGTGGCTACACCTTC. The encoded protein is CASSAHTGGLSGYTF.

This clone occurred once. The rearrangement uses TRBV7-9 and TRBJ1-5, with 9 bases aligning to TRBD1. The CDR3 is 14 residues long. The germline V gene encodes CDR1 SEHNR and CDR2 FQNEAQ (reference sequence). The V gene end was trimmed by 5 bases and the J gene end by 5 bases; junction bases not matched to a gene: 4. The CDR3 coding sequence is TGTGCCAGCAGCGCGGACAGGGGCCATCAGCCCCAGCATTTT. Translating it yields CASSADRGHQPQHF. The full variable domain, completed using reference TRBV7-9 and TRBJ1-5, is DTGVSQNPRHKITKRGQNVTFRCDPISEHNRLYWYRQTLGQGPEFLTYFQNEAQLEKSRLLSDRFSAERPKGSFSTLEIQRTEQGDSAMYLCASSADRGHQPQHFGDGTRLSIL.